The 20 T cell receptor beta chains reported below all come from one sample, sequenced in a study of PD-1 and CTLA-4 blockade in melanoma. Assay used: immunoSEQ multiplex PCR; TCRdb lists only in-frame clones, some missing. The sample includes around 15,000 clones, roughly 70% of them seen just once. Sequenced here: CD8+ T cells from peripheral blood, sampled from a patient given anti-PD-1 treatment. Receptors originate from a human donor with melanoma.

CDR3 in amino acids: CASSWVAAGTGNYGYTF. DNA for the CDR3: TGTGCCAGCAGCTGGGTCGCCGCCGGGACAGGAAACTATGGCTACACCTTC. The chain combines TRBV5-6 with TRBJ1-2, with 8 bases lining up with TRBD1. CDR3 length: 17 residues. V trimming: 3 bases; J trimming: 2 bases; junction bases outside the gene matches: 12. CDR1 SGHDT and CDR2 YYEEEE come from the germline V gene.

The chain carries TRBV24-1 and TRBJ2-7; D perhaps matches TRBD2 (6 bases). The CDR3 extends over 15 amino acids. Germline loops: CDR1 KGHDR, CDR2 SFDVKD. V was cut by 2 bases and J by 1 base, with 11 bases left in between. As DNA, the CDR3 is TGTGCCACCAGTGATTCCTGGGGGGATTCCTACGAGCAGTACTTC. Residues: CATSDSWGDSYEQYF.

V and J are TRBV11-3 and TRBJ2-3, with D perhaps TRBD2 (7 bases). The germline V gene encodes CDR1 SGHNT and CDR2 YENEEA. Trimming left V 1 base short and J 4 bases short, with 12 bases between. This CDR3 has 15 residues. CDR3 in amino acids: CASSLGRGAPDTQYF. The CDR3 nucleotides are TGTGCCAGCAGCTTAGGTCGGGGGGCCCCAGATACGCAGTATTTT.

The V and J genes are TRBV2 and TRBJ2-6, with D hard to call. Looked up from germline, CDR1 is SNHLY and CDR2 is FYNNEI. V lost 5 bases and J 0 bases, leaving 17 bases between the germline ends. The CDR3 extends over 18 amino acids. CDR3 sequence (DNA): TGTGCCAGCAGTCACCCCCAGTCAAGGGTCTCTGGGGCCAACGTCCTGACTTTC. Protein: CASSHPQSRVSGANVLTF.

V gene TRBV7-6 combines with J gene TRBJ1-2; D is perhaps TRBD1 (6 bases). The V end lost 1 base, the J end lost 8 bases, and 11 bases lay between the germline ends. There are 13 residues in the CDR3. Per the germline V gene, CDR1 is SGHVS and CDR2 is FNYEAQ. CDR3 region: CASSLVGGGGYTF. The CDR3 DNA sequence: TGTGCCAGCAGCTTAGTTGGTGGGGGCGGCTACACCTTC.

The chain has TRBV7-6 and TRBJ1-1, with a weak D call TRBD1 (6 bases). Germline V lookup: CDR1 SGHVS, CDR2 FNYEAQ. The CDR3 length is 21 residues. Trimming left V 2 bases short and J 1 base short, with 29 bases between. CDR3 in DNA: TGTGCCAGCAGCTTACGGTCAAGGGTGGTGGTCTTGGACAGCCAGAACACTGAAGCTTTCTTT. Residues: CASSLRSRVVVLDSQNTEAFF.

J is TRBJ2-1 and V is TRBV3-1 (or the pseudogene TRBV3-2); D gene ambiguous. This CDR3 spans 13 amino acids. The V gene lost 4 bases and the J gene lost 0 bases, with 4 bases spanning the gap. Germline CDR1 is LGHDT and CDR2 is YNNKEL (reference sequence). CDR3 DNA: TGTGCCAGCAGCCTTAGCTCCTACAATGAGCAGTTCTTC. This sequence encodes CASSLSSYNEQFF.

The V gene is TRBV4-1, the J gene TRBJ1-1; perhaps TRBD1 as D (5 bases). The length of the CDR3 is 14 residues. CDR1 and CDR2 (germline): MGHRA, YSYEKL. V shed 4 bases and J shed 8 bases, with 17 bases lying between them. CDR3 nucleotide sequence: TGCGCCAGCAGCCTAAGTTGGGCCGGGACGGAAGCTTTCTTT. Translation: CASSLSWAGTEAFF.

V gene TRBV19 combines with J gene TRBJ1-1; D gene ambiguous. The CDR3 has 14 amino acids. Between the trimmed V and J ends, which lost 3 bases and 4 bases, there was a span of 12 bases. From germline, CDR1 is LNHDA and CDR2 SQIVND (reference sequence). The CDR3 here is CASSIVAGPTEAFF. CDR3 sequence (DNA): TGTGCCAGTAGTATCGTGGCGGGTCCCACTGAAGCTTTCTTT.

This clone was recorded only once. V usage is TRBV14 and J usage is TRBJ2-7; D might be TRBD1 or TRBD2, each matching 6 bases. Trimming took off 0 bases at V and 0 bases at J, with 15 bases between the two ends. The CDR3 is 17 residues long. Germline CDR1 SGHDN, CDR2 FVKESK. The CDR3 reads CASSQDVPGGFSYEQYF. The CDR3 DNA reads as TGTGCCAGCAGCCAAGATGTACCCGGGGGCTTCTCCTACGAGCAGTACTTC.

This clone was detected only a few times. This sequence joins TRBV7-9 and TRBJ2-7; TRBD2 is a possible D gene (6 bases). In germline, CDR1 is SEHNR, CDR2 FQNEAQ (reference sequence). This CDR3 is 13 amino acids long. Trimming took 8 bases from V and 0 from J, leaving 11 bases between them. CDR3 sequence (DNA): TGTGCCAGCGGGGACTGGAGCTCCTACGAGCAGTACTTC. Translated, it gives CASGDWSSYEQYF.

In its sample, this clone was seen a few times. The chain uses TRBV6-5 and TRBJ2-7, with D maybe TRBD1 (6 bases). The CDR3 runs 11 residues. Germline V gene data show CDR1 as MNHEY and CDR2 as SVGAGI. With 8 bases removed from V and 2 bases from J, the gap between germline ends came to 7 bases. The CDR3 DNA follows: TGTGCCAGCTCAGGGGCCTACGAGCAGTACTTC. Translated: CASSGAYEQYF.

The chain combines TRBV9 with TRBJ2-6, with 7 bases matching TRBD1. This CDR3 spans 15 amino acids. Germline V gene lookup returns CDR1 SGDLS and CDR2 YYNGEE. J was trimmed by 2 bases and V by 2 bases; bases with no gene match: 1. CDR3 protein: CASSVQGAGANVLTF. CDR3 sequence (DNA): TGTGCCAGCAGCGTCCAGGGGGCTGGGGCCAACGTCCTGACTTTC.

This clone has more than one count but fewer than ten. The rearrangement uses TRBV9 and TRBJ1-6; D is ambiguous. This CDR3 region has 14 residues. The ends were cut back, 3 bases at V and 10 bases at J, with 14 bases in the middle. Germline CDR1 SGDLS, CDR2 YYNGEE. The CDR3 spells CASSADGGRSPLHF. DNA for the CDR3: TGTGCCAGCAGCGCCGACGGCGGGAGGTCACCCCTCCACTTT.

This chain joins TRBV7-9 and TRBJ2-1, with a weak D call TRBD2 (5 bases). From germline, CDR1 is SEHNR and CDR2 FQNEAQ (reference sequence). The CDR3 loop spans 12 amino acids. Trimming left V 3 bases short and J 6 bases short, with 6 bases between. The CDR3 nucleotides read TGTGCCAGCAGCTTGAGGGTCAATGAGCAGTTCTTC. Translation gives CASSLRVNEQFF.

This clone was counted a few times. The gene calls are TRBV5-4 and TRBJ1-4; maybe TRBD1 (5 bases). Per the germline V gene, CDR1 is SGHNT and CDR2 is YYREEE (reference sequence). Trimming removed 4 bases at V and 7 bases at J, with 14 bases between. The CDR3 is 14 amino acids. CDR3 bases: TGTGCCAGCAGCCTGGGGGGGATTTCTGAAAAACTGTTTTTT. Its translation: CASSLGGISEKLFF.

The chain employs TRBV9 and TRBJ2-7, with D uncertain. The CDR3 contains 14 residues. Trimming cost V 0 bases and J 5 bases, with 12 bases left between them. Germline CDR1 reads SGDLS; CDR2 reads YYNGEE. The DNA for the CDR3 is TGTGCCAGCAGCGTAGGTGGAGCCTTTAACGAGCAGTACTTC. This translates into CASSVGGAFNEQYF.

The chain uses TRBV29-1 and TRBJ2-5, with 11 bases lining up with TRBD2. Germline trimming cut 6 bases from V and 6 bases from J; bases unmatched to any gene: 12. Germline values: CDR1 SQVTM, CDR2 ANQGSEA. CDR3 length: 15 residues. CDR3 residues: CSVSLAGVSVQTQYF. CDR3 DNA sequence: TGCAGCGTATCACTAGCGGGGGTATCAGTGCAGACCCAGTACTTC. Full variable domain (missing parts from reference TRBV29-1 and TRBJ2-5): SAVISQKPSRDICQRGTSLTIQCQVDSQVTMMFWYRQQPGQSLTLIATANQGSEATYESGFVIDKFPISRPNLTFSTLTVSNMSPEDSSIYLCSVSLAGVSVQTQYFGPGTRLLVL.

The chain is built from TRBV14 and TRBJ2-2; D unclear. CDR3 length equals 13 residues. Between the trimmed V and J ends, which lost 6 bases and 6 bases, there was a span of 11 bases. Germline CDR1 reads SGHDN; CDR2 reads FVKESK. The CDR3 DNA reads TGTGCCAGCAGTGCCGGGCGCCCCGGGGAGCTGTTTTTT. Protein: CASSAGRPGELFF.

J is TRBJ2-7 and V is TRBV13, with D uncertain. V was pared by 2 bases and J by 2 bases, with 4 bases between. The germline V gene has CDR1 PRHDT and CDR2 FYEKMQ (reference sequence). This CDR3 contains 12 residues. CDR3 nucleotides: TGTGCCAGCAGCTTACTTGCCTACGAGCAGTACTTC. The encoded protein is CASSLLAYEQYF.